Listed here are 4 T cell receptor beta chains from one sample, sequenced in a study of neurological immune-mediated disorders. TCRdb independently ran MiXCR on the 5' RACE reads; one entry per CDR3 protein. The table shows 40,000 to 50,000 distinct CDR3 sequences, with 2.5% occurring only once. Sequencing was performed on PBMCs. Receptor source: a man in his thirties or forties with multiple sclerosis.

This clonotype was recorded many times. The CDR3 bases are TGCAGTGCTAAACAGACAGCTAATTCACCCCTCCACTTT. This translates into CSAKQTANSPLHF. The gene calls are TRBV20-1 and TRBJ1-6, with D tentatively TRBD1 (5 bases). The CDR3 consists of 13 residues. Per the germline V gene, CDR1 is DFQATT and CDR2 is SNEGSKA (reference sequence). V was trimmed by 4 bases and J by 6 bases, leaving 10 bases between them.

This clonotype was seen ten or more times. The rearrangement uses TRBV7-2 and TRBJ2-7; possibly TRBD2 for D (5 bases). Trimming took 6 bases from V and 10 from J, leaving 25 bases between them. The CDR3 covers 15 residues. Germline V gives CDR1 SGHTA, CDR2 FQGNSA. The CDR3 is CASRPSSERSLVQYF. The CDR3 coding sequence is TGTGCCAGCAGACCTTCAAGCGAGCGGTCCTTGGTACAGTACTTC.

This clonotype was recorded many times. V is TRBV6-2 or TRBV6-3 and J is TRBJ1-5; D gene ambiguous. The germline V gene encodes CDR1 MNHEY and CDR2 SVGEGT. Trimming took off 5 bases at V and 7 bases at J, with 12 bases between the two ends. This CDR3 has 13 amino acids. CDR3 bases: TGTGCCAGCAGTAGGCGGGCTGGCCAGCCCCAGCATTTT. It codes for CASSRRAGQPQHF.

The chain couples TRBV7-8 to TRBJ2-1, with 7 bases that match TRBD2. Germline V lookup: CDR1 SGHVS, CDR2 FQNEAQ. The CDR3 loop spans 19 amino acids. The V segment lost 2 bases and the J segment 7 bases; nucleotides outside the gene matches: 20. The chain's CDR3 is CASSLRVLAARGVLNEQFF. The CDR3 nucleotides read TGTGCCAGCAGCTTACGGGTGCTAGCGGCCCGAGGGGTCTTAAATGAGCAGTTCTTC. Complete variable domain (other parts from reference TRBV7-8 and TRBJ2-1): GAGVSQSPRYKVAKRGQDVALRCDPISGHVSLFWYQQALGQGPEFLTYFQNEAQLDKSGLPSDRFFAERPEGSVSTLKIQRTQQEDSAVYLCASSLRVLAARGVLNEQFFGPGTRLTVL.